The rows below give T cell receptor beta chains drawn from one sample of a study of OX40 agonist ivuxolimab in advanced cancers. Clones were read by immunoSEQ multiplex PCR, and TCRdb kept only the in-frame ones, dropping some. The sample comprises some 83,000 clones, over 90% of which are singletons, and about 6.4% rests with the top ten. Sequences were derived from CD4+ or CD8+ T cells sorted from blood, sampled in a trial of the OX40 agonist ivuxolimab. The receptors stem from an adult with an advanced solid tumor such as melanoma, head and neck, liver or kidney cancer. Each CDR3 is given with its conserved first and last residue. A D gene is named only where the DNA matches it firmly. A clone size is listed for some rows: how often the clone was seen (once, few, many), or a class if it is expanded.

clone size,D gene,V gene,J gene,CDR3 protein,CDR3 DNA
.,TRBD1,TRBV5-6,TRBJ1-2,CASSLQGTAYGYTF,TGTGCCAGCAGCTTACAGGGGACGGCCTATGGCTACACCTTC
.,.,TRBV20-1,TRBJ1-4,CSASYYEKLFF,TGCAGTGCATCTTACTATGAAAAACTGTTTTTT
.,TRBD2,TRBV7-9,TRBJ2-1,CASSLGASGTNEQFF,TGTGCCAGCAGCTTAGGGGCTAGCGGTACTAATGAGCAGTTCTTC
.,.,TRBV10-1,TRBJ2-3,CASSESYAYTQYF,TGCGCCAGCAGTGAGTCTTACGCATATACGCAGTATTTT
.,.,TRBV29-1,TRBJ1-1,CSVEEEGTKAFF,TGCAGCGTTGAAGAAGAAGGTACCAAAGCTTTCTTT
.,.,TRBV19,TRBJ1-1,CASSIVGLNTEAFF,TGTGCCAGTAGTATAGTGGGGCTGAACACTGAAGCTTTCTTT
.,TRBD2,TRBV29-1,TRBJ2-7,CSVVGLAGGRSYEQYF,TGCAGCGTTGTGGGACTAGCGGGGGGGCGAAGCTACGAGCAGTACTTC
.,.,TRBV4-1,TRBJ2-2,CASSQGKGQVTGELFF,TGCGCCAGCAGCCAAGGCAAGGGGCAGGTCACCGGGGAGCTGTTTTTT
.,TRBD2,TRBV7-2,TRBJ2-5,CASSPRGAGGFIAETQYF,TGTGCCAGCAGCCCTCGGGGAGCGGGGGGTTTTATCGCGGAGACCCAGTACTTC
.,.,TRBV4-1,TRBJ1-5,CASSQNPALNQPQHF,TGCGCCAGCAGCCAAAACCCGGCTCTCAATCAGCCCCAGCATTTT
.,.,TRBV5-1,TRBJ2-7,CASSFGDEQYF,TGCGCCAGCAGCTTCGGGGACGAGCAGTACTTC
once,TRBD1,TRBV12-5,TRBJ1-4,CASDDRGHEKLFF,TGTGCTAGTGACGACAGGGGGCATGAAAAACTGTTTTTT
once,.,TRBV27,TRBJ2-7,CASSLGQGSYEQYF,TGTGCCAGCAGTTTAGGGCAGGGGAGCTACGAGCAGTACTTC
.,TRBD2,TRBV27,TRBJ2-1,CASSLGGVNEQFF,TGTGCCAGCAGTTTAGGGGGGGTAAATGAGCAGTTCTTC
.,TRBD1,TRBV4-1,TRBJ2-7,CASSQDPGTAYEQYF,TGCGCCAGCAGCCAAGATCCAGGGACAGCCTACGAGCAGTACTTC
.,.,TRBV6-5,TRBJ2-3,CASSYGRVTDTQYF,TGTGCCAGCAGTTATGGTCGGGTCACAGATACGCAGTATTTT
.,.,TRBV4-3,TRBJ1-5,CASSQADLPGEPQHF,TGCGCCAGCAGCCAAGCGGACCTGCCGGGGGAGCCCCAGCATTTT
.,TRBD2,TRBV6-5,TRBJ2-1,CASSPGTRWDEQFF,TGTGCCAGCAGTCCCGGGACTAGGTGGGATGAGCAGTTCTTC
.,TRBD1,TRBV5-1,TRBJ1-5,CASSVGTGENQPQHF,TGCGCCAGCAGCGTGGGGACAGGGGAGAATCAGCCCCAGCATTTT
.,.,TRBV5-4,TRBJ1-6,CASSLALRGSPLHF,TGTGCCAGCAGCTTGGCCCTTAGAGGGTCACCCCTCCACTTT
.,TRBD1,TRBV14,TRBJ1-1,CASSQGWTGVDTEAFF,TGTGCCAGCAGCCAGGGTTGGACAGGGGTGGACACTGAAGCTTTCTTT
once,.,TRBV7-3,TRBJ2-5,CASSPGDSRWETQYF,TGTGCCAGCAGCCCGGGGGACTCCCGGTGGGAGACCCAGTACTTC
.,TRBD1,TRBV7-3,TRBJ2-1,CASSPGTGGYEQFF,TGTGCCAGCAGCCCCGGGACAGGGGGATATGAGCAGTTCTTC
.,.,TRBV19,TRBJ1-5,CASSIIRGSNQPQHF,TGTGCCAGTAGTATAATTAGGGGTAGCAATCAGCCCCAGCATTTT
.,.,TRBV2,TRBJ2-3,CAWGGSSTDTQYF,TGTGCCTGGGGCGGATCTAGCACAGATACGCAGTATTTT
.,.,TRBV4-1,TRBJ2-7,CASSQDSYEQYF,TGCGCCAGCAGCCAAGATTCCTACGAGCAGTACTTC
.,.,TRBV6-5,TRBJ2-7,CASSYFRGHYEQYF,TGTGCCAGCAGTTACTTTCGGGGTCACTACGAGCAGTACTTC
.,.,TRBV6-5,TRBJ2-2,CASPGPNTGELFF,TGTGCCAGCCCGGGGCCGAACACCGGGGAGCTGTTTTTT
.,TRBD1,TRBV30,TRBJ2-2,CAWSYRDRGDTGELFF,TGTGCCTGGAGTTACCGGGACAGAGGTGACACCGGGGAGCTGTTTTTT
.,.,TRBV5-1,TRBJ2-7,CASSLGTGREQYF,TGCGCCAGCAGCTTGGGTACAGGGCGTGAGCAGTACTTC
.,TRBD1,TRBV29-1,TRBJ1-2,CSVTPPGQVGPYGYTF,TGCAGCGTTACCCCCCCAGGACAGGTGGGTCCTTATGGCTACACCTTC
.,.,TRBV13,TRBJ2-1,CASSPNTNEQFF,TGTGCCAGCAGCCCCAACACCAATGAGCAGTTCTTC
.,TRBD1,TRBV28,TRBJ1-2,CASSSGQGAFGYTF,TGTGCCAGCAGTTCGGGACAGGGGGCGTTTGGCTACACCTTC
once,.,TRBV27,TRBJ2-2,CASSLNARGAYTGELFF,TGTGCCAGCAGTTTAAATGCTAGAGGGGCGTACACCGGGGAGCTGTTTTTT
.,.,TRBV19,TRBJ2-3,CASSALGRSTDTQYF,TGTGCCAGTAGTGCCCTGGGACGGTCCACAGATACGCAGTATTTT
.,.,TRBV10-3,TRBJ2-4,CAISEGNLQYF,TGTGCCATCAGTGAGGGAAACCTTCAGTACTTC
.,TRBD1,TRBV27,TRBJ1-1,CASSAAGGITEAFF,TGTGCCAGCAGTGCCGCAGGGGGGATCACTGAAGCTTTCTTT
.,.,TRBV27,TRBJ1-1,CASAEARTDTEAFF,TGTGCCAGCGCTGAAGCCCGGACGGACACTGAAGCTTTCTTT
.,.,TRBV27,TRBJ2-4,CASSLGPPLAKNIQYF,TGTGCCAGCAGTTTAGGGCCGCCGCTGGCCAAAAACATTCAGTACTTC
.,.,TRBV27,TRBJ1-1,CASSITGFMNTEAFF,TGTGCCAGCAGTATTACAGGGTTTATGAACACTGAAGCTTTCTTT
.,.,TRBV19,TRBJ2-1,CASSKWEGSYNEQFF,TGTGCCAGTAGTAAGTGGGAAGGTTCCTACAATGAGCAGTTCTTC
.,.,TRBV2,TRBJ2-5,CARGGTKAQYF,TGTGCCAGGGGGGGCACAAAAGCCCAGTACTTC
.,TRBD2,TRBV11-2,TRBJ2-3,CASSLAPTSGSDTQYF,TGTGCCAGCAGCTTAGCCCCGACTAGCGGGAGTGATACGCAGTATTTT
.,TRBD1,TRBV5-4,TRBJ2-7,CASSLGTGCSYEQYF,TGTGCCAGCAGCCTGGGGACAGGGTGTAGTTACGAGCAGTACTTC
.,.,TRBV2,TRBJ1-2,CASKTGYGYTF,TGTGCCAGCAAGACAGGCTATGGCTACACCTTC
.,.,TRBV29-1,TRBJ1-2,CSVGTEHYGYTF,TGCAGCGTTGGGACTGAACACTATGGCTACACCTTC
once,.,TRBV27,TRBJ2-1,CASWRLSSYNEQFF,TGTGCCTCCTGGCGGCTCAGCTCCTACAATGAGCAGTTCTTC
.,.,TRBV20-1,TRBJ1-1,CSVPFNTEAFF,TGCAGTGTCCCATTTAACACTGAAGCTTTCTTT
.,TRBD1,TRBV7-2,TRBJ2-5,CASSLGTGGLKETQYF,TGTGCCAGCAGCTTAGGGACAGGGGGCTTGAAGGAGACCCAGTACTTC
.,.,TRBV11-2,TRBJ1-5,CASSLGWANQPQHF,TGTGCCAGCAGCTTAGGTTGGGCAAATCAGCCCCAGCATTTT
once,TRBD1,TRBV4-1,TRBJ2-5,CASSQVATGEETQYF,TGCGCCAGCAGCCAAGTGGCGACAGGGGAAGAGACCCAGTACTTC
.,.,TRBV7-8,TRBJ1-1,CASKPEGGTEAFF,TGTGCCAGCAAACCGGAGGGTGGGACTGAAGCTTTCTTT
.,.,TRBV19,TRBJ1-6,CASRRDSSSYNSPLHF,TGTGCCAGTAGGAGAGACAGCAGCTCCTATAATTCACCCCTCCACTTT
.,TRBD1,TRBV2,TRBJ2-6,CASSGTGAGANVLTF,TGTGCCAGCAGTGGGACAGGGGCTGGGGCCAACGTCCTGACTTTC
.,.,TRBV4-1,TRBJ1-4,CASSQVGTEKLFF,TGCGCCAGCAGCCAAGTGGGGACTGAAAAACTGTTTTTT
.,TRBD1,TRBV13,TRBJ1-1,CASSLRGTVEAFF,TGTGCCAGCAGCTTAAGGGGGACAGTTGAAGCTTTCTTT
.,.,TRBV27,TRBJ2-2,CASGTWTDTGELFF,TGTGCCAGCGGGACCTGGACGGACACCGGGGAGCTGTTTTTT
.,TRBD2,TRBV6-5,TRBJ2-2,CASSYGTRVAGELFF,TGTGCCAGCAGTTACGGGACTAGAGTGGCCGGGGAGCTGTTTTTT
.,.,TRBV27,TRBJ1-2,CASSVTPRDPYGYTF,TGTGCCAGCAGTGTGACCCCTCGGGACCCCTATGGCTACACCTTC